The present entry profiles one T cell receptor beta chain with its context. The source of the sample is a study of T cells in Graves' hyperthyroidism and ophthalmopathy. There were TCR beta CDR3 regions amplified from RNA transcripts. A first-round RT-PCR of the TCR CDR3 used the HTBI primer set. TCRdb re-derived calls from the multiplex PCR reads in MiXCR, one entry per CDR3 protein. Among roughly 640,000 distinct CDR3 sequences listed, more than 15% were seen once. The CDR3 runs 12 residues. V trimming: 7 bases; J trimming: 3 bases; junction bases outside the gene matches: 6. Per germline, CDR1 GTSNPN and CDR2 SVGIG (reference sequence).

The sequenced sample was blood. The chain combines TRBV30 with TRBJ2-7; TRBD2 matches 7 bases. This clonotype was obtained from a middle-aged woman with Graves' ophthalmopathy. CDR3 DNA: TGTGCCTTCGAGGCTAGCGGCTACGAGCAGTACTTC. Amino acids: CAFEASGYEQYF.